The rows below give T cell receptor beta chains drawn from one sample of a study of T cell repertoires in ileal Crohn's disease. Here immunoSEQ multiplex PCR was the method, and the copy in TCRdb shows in-frame clones only, minus some. The sample lists approximately 14,000 clones; 70% to 85% were seen once. The sample consisted of ileal tissue. These receptors originate from an adult with Crohn's disease. Each CDR3 is given with its conserved first and last residue. The D gene is left open where the match is weak. Only part of the rows carry a size: once, few, many, or a class if the clone is expanded.

clone size	D gene	V gene	J gene	CDR3 length	CDR3 DNA	CDR3 protein
.	TRBD2	TRBV7-9	TRBJ2-3	13	TGTGCCAGCAGCTTAGCGGGGGGGTATACGCAGTATTTT	CASSLAGGYTQYF
once	TRBD2	TRBV30	TRBJ2-5	15	TGTGCCTGGAGCGCACTAGCGGGGCCCCAAGAGACCCAGTACTTC	CAWSALAGPQETQYF
.	TRBD1	TRBV9	TRBJ2-3	15	TGTGCCAGCAGCGTAGGCCAGGGGGTTACAGATACGCAGTATTTT	CASSVGQGVTDTQYF
.	.	TRBV19	TRBJ1-4	17	TGTGCCAGTAGTATTCTTGGGGCCGGATCAACTAATGAAAAACTGTTTTTT	CASSILGAGSTNEKLFF
few	.	TRBV6-1	TRBJ1-6	15	TGTGCCAGCACCGAAGGGAGGCTGGGTAATTCACCCCTCCACTTT	CASTEGRLGNSPLHF
.	.	TRBV6-5	TRBJ1-1	12	TGTGCCAGCAGTGGACAGACCCCTGAAGCTTTCTTT	CASSGQTPEAFF
once	.	TRBV6-1	TRBJ1-4	14	TGTGCCAGCAGTGGGGTGGGCGAATTCGAAAAACTGTTTTTT	CASSGVGEFEKLFF
.	TRBD1	TRBV11-3	TRBJ2-1	16	TGTGCCAGCAGCTCAGGCGTTGGGACAGGGAACAATGAGCAGTTCTTC	CASSSGVGTGNNEQFF
.	.	TRBV11-2	TRBJ2-7	14	TGTGCCAGCAGCCCGCCGGCTGGACCCTACGAGCAGTACTTC	CASSPPAGPYEQYF
.	TRBD1	TRBV7-9	TRBJ1-6	15	TGTGCCAGCAGCTTCCGGGCAGGGGGTAATTCACCCCTCCACTTT	CASSFRAGGNSPLHF
once	.	TRBV21-1	TRBJ2-5	17	TGTGCCAGCAGCAAACCCGGGACAGGGGGGGCCCAAGAGACCCAGTACTTC	CASSKPGTGGAQETQYF
.	TRBD1	TRBV7-9	TRBJ1-1	16	TGTGCCAGCAGCACAGAGAGAGGGACAGGGGGGACTGAAGCTTTCTTT	CASSTERGTGGTEAFF
.	.	TRBV5-1	TRBJ1-3	16	TGCGCCAGCAGCTCGACAGGACTCGCCTCTGGAAACACCATATATTTT	CASSSTGLASGNTIYF
.	.	TRBV18	TRBJ1-1	15	TGTGCCAGCTCACCCTGGGGGGCCCAGAACACTGAAGCTTTCTTT	CASSPWGAQNTEAFF
.	.	TRBV19	TRBJ1-2	12	TGTGCCAGTAGTATCGAGGGTCGTGGCTACACCTTC	CASSIEGRGYTF